A single sample is the source of the 18 T cell receptor beta chains below, sequenced in a study of T-cell memory formation after mild COVID-19. Each CDR3 protein is one row after TCRdb ran MiXCR on the 5' RACE reads. The sample records around 370,000 distinct CDR3 sequences, about 21% being singletons. Sequences were obtained from PBMCs or a T cell subset sorted from them (not recorded which). Receptors were obtained from an adult woman who had mild COVID-19 (a few samples of this study predate the infection). Cell type and time point are not known.

The chain is built from TRBV6-5 and TRBJ1-1; D is perhaps TRBD1 (5 bases). V lost 7 bases and J lost 4, with 16 bases in between. CDR1 MNHEY and CDR2 SVGAGI come from the germline V gene. The CDR3 consists of 14 residues. Written as DNA, the CDR3 is TGTGCCAGCATTCGGGGGAGGACCAGCACTGAAGCTTTCTTT. As protein: CASIRGRTSTEAFF.

The chain links TRBV4-1 to TRBJ1-1; D is perhaps TRBD1 (6 bases). Trimming left V 5 bases short and J 4 bases short, with 14 bases between. The length of the CDR3 is 14 residues. Germline CDR1 and CDR2: MGHRA and YSYEKL. The CDR3 sequence: CASSKQGWSTEAFF. Written as DNA, the CDR3 is TGCGCCAGCAGCAAACAGGGATGGAGCACTGAAGCTTTCTTT.

This clonotype has just a few counts. The chain couples TRBV27 to TRBJ2-2; either TRBD1 or TRBD2 may supply D (6 bases each). Trimming cost V 1 base and J 9 bases, with 21 bases left between them. The germline CDR1 and CDR2 sequences are MNHEY and SMNVEV (reference sequence). The CDR3 covers 17 residues. CDR3 in amino acids: CASSLLGGQGGIRELFF. CDR3 nucleotide sequence: TGTGCCAGCAGTTTATTGGGGGGACAAGGAGGCATTCGGGAGCTGTTTTTT.

V is TRBV5-1 and J is TRBJ1-1; D call uncertain. CDR3 length equals 14 residues. V was trimmed by 5 bases and J by 5 bases, leaving 16 bases between them. Germline V gene lookup returns CDR1 SGHRS and CDR2 YFSETQ. The CDR3 is CASRGNSFSTEAFF. The CDR3 DNA reads as TGCGCCAGCAGAGGGAACAGCTTCTCAACTGAAGCTTTCTTT.

The chain recombines TRBV7-8 with TRBJ2-3; D is ambiguous. Germline V CDR1 and CDR2: SGHVS, FQNEAQ. With 1 base removed from V and 6 bases from J, the gap between germline ends came to 11 bases. This CDR3 has 14 residues. The CDR3 DNA sequence: TGTGCCAGCAGCTTAGGAGGCCGGTTCGATACGCAGTATTTT. Encoded protein: CASSLGGRFDTQYF.

V gene TRBV6-6 combines with J gene TRBJ1-5; D not certain. This CDR3 has 12 residues. The germline CDR1 and CDR2 sequences are MNHNY and SVGAGI (reference sequence). Deletions cut 4 bases from V and 8 bases from J, with 9 bases between. CDR3 residues: CASSFPQKPQHF. DNA for the CDR3: TGTGCCAGCAGTTTCCCACAAAAGCCCCAGCATTTT.

This clonotype appeared a few times. The chain carries TRBV10-3 and TRBJ2-7; 9 bases are a match to TRBD1. There are 14 residues in the CDR3. Germline values: CDR1 ENHRY, CDR2 SYGVKD. The V and J ends lost 6 bases and 1 base, in that order; junction bases with no gene match: 4. This CDR3 is CAISAGQGSYEQYF. DNA for the CDR3: TGTGCCATCAGCGCGGGACAGGGATCCTACGAGCAGTACTTC.

The V and J genes are TRBV10-3 and TRBJ1-2; tentatively, D is TRBD1 (5 bases). CDR1 is ENHRY and CDR2 is SYGVKD in the germline V gene. The CDR3 spans 11 residues. Between the trimmed V and J ends, which lost 8 bases and 7 bases, there was a span of 11 bases. The CDR3 nucleotides read TGTGCCATCTCCGAGAGGGGTGGCTACACCTTC. Its protein product is CAISERGGYTF.

The chain is built from TRBV5-1 and TRBJ2-1; 9 bases fit TRBD2. V was clipped by 0 bases and J by 6 bases; unmatched bases: 10. Germline V CDR1 and CDR2: SGHRS, YFSETQ. The CDR3 consists of 17 residues. The CDR3 coding sequence is TGCGCCAGCAGCTTGGTAGGCGGGGGGGCGTCGGGCAATGAGCAGTTCTTC. This sequence encodes CASSLVGGGASGNEQFF.

A few counts support this clonotype. The V and J genes are TRBV6-2 or TRBV6-3 and TRBJ2-1; D is possibly TRBD2 (6 bases). The CDR3 extends over 14 amino acids. V shed 5 bases and J shed 8 bases, with 16 bases lying between them. Germline lookup yields CDR1 MNHEY and CDR2 SVGEGT. CDR3: CASSVTGDGYEQFF. In DNA, the CDR3 is TGTGCCAGCAGTGTAACGGGGGATGGATATGAGCAGTTCTTC.

The chain links TRBV4-1 to TRBJ1-1, with D maybe TRBD1 (5 bases). Germline V lookup: CDR1 MGHRA, CDR2 YSYEKL. The CDR3 covers 17 residues. V shed 4 bases and J shed 0 bases, with 18 bases lying between them. CDR3 sequence: CASSPLGRGGMNTEAFF. The CDR3 coding sequence is TGCGCCAGCAGCCCTTTAGGTCGTGGGGGAATGAACACTGAAGCTTTCTTT.

This clonotype turned up a few times. J is TRBJ2-7 and V is TRBV7-8; TRBD1 aligns across 12 bases. Germline values: CDR1 SGHVS, CDR2 FQNEAQ. The CDR3 length is 17 residues. V gave up 5 bases and J gave up 7 bases; unmatched junction bases: 15. The CDR3 is CASSQLIWGQGAKEQYF. In DNA, the CDR3 is TGTGCCAGCAGCCAGCTTATATGGGGACAGGGGGCGAAGGAGCAGTACTTC.

This clonotype has at least ten counts. The chain couples TRBV4-1 to TRBJ2-7; tentatively, D is TRBD1 (5 bases). CDR1 is MGHRA and CDR2 is YSYEKL in the germline V gene. This CDR3 contains 15 residues. Trimming removed 0 bases from V and 1 base from J, with 10 bases in between. The CDR3 region is CASSQEWAGSYEQYF. CDR3 bases: TGCGCCAGCAGCCAAGAGTGGGCAGGGTCCTACGAGCAGTACTTC.

This clonotype was counted between two and nine times. J is TRBJ2-3 and V is TRBV7-7; TRBD2 matches 9 bases. Per germline, CDR1 SSHAT and CDR2 FNYEAQ (reference sequence). The CDR3 has 15 amino acids. Trimming at V came to 5 bases and at J to 3 bases, leaving 6 bases not matched to a gene. CDR3 sequence (DNA): TGTGCCAGCAGCGCCGGACTAGCGACTACAGATACGCAGTATTTT. Translating gives CASSAGLATTDTQYF. The full variable domain, completed using reference TRBV7-7 and TRBJ2-3, is GAGVSQSPRYKVTKRGQDVTLRCDPISSHATLYWYQQALGQGPEFLTYFNYEAQPDKSGLPSDRFSAERPEGSISTLTIQRTEQRDSAMYRCASSAGLATTDTQYFGPGTRLTVL.

The chain uses TRBV3-1 and TRBJ1-1; TRBD1 matches 7 bases. Trimming cost V 6 bases and J 4 bases; bases outside gene matches: 5. Germline CDR1 LGHDT, CDR2 YNNKEL (reference sequence). There are 13 residues in the CDR3. The CDR3 sequence is CASSVDRATEAFF. DNA for the CDR3: TGTGCCAGCAGTGTAGACAGGGCCACTGAAGCTTTCTTT.

This clonotype has just a few counts. The J gene is TRBJ1-2, the V gene TRBV5-8, with 11 bases that match TRBD1. Germline CDR1 is SGHTS and CDR2 is YDEGEE. V shed 4 bases, J shed 6 bases, and the junction held 8 bases outside the gene matches. This CDR3 spans 15 amino acids. Written as DNA, the CDR3 is TGTGCCAGCAGCGCGACCGGGACAGGGGGTGATGGCTACACCTTC. This translates into CASSATGTGGDGYTF.

V gene TRBV6-2 or TRBV6-3 combines with J gene TRBJ2-3; a possible D gene is TRBD2 (6 bases). V was trimmed by 2 bases and J by 3 bases, leaving 24 bases between them. CDR1 MNHEY and CDR2 SVGEGT come from the germline V gene. CDR3 length: 19 residues. The CDR3 region is CASSYPTTYDSGPTDTQYF. The CDR3 nucleotides read TGTGCCAGCAGTTACCCGACCACATATGATAGCGGCCCTACAGATACGCAGTATTTT.

This clonotype has a handful of counts. V and J are TRBV11-2 and TRBJ2-1; 11 nucleotides line up with TRBD1. J lost 9 bases, V lost 4 bases, and 11 bases had no gene match. There are 16 residues in the CDR3. Germline assignment: CDR1 SGHAT and CDR2 FQNNGV. In DNA form, the CDR3 reads TGTGCCAGCAGCTCTATCCGGGACAGGGGGGTTGTTGAGCAGTTCTTC. It yields the protein CASSSIRDRGVVEQFF.